This TCR beta chain stems from a study of cytomegalovirus exposure and HLA in healthy donors. The V and J ends lost 1 base and 8 bases respectively, with 11 bases between them. The germline CDR1 and CDR2 sequences are LGHNA and YNFKEQ. The CDR3 covers 14 residues. Study conclusions and caveats: Sequence variants that were highly shared formed a cluster that was likely a sequencing artifact. What TCR beta sequences reportedly achieved was accurate prediction of HLA-A and HLA-B alleles in most subjects. Most TCR sequences were rare, but some public TCRs occurred in many donors. V segments that were indistinguishable, TRBV6-2 and TRBV6-3 among them, were omitted from analysis.

Researchers ran the PCR with 60 Vbeta and 13 Jbeta primers. Generated by immunoSEQ multiplex PCR, the TCRdb table keeps only in-frame clones and is missing some. The sample consists of approximately 100,000 clones, about a tenth of them appearing once. Only a few counts were recorded for this clone. Its antigen remains unidentified. The sample taken for sequencing was PBMCs. The rearrangement joins TRBV4-2 to TRBJ1-4, with TRBD1 as a possible D gene (5 bases). This clonotype was sampled from a man in his forties or fifties in good health and CMV-seropositive. CDR3 protein: CASSQARGVEKLFF. DNA of the CDR3: TGTGCCAGCAGCCAAGCCCGGGGGGTAGAAAAACTGTTTTTT.